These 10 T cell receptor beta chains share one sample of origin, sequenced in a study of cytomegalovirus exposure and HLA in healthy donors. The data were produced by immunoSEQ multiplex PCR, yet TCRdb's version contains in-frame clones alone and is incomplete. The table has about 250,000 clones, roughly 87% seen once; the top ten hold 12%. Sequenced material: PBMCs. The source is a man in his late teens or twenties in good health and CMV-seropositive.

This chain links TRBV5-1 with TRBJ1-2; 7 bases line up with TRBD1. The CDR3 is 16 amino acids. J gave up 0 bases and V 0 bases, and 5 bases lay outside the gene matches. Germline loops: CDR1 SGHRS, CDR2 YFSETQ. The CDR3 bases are TGCGCCAGCAGCTTGGGAGGGGGCACTCCTAACTATGGCTACACCTTC. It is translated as CASSLGGGTPNYGYTF.

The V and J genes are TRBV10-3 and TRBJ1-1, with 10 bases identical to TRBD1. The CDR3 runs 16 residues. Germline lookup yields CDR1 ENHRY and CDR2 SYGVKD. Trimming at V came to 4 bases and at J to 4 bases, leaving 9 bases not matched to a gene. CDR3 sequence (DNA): TGTGCCATCAGTGGCAGTGGGACAGGGGTCCCCACTGAAGCTTTCTTT. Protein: CAISGSGTGVPTEAFF.

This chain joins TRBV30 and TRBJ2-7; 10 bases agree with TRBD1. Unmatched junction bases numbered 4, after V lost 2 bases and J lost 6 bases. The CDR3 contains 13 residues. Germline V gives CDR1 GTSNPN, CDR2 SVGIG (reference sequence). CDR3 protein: CAWSRQGAGEQYF. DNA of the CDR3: TGTGCCTGGAGTCGACAGGGGGCGGGCGAGCAGTACTTC.

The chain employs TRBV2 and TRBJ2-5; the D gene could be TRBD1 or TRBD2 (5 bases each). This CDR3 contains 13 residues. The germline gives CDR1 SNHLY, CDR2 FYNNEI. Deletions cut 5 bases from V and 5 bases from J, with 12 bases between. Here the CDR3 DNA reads TGTGCCAGCAGTACGGGACCGTGGGAGACCCAGTACTTC. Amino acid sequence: CASSTGPWETQYF.

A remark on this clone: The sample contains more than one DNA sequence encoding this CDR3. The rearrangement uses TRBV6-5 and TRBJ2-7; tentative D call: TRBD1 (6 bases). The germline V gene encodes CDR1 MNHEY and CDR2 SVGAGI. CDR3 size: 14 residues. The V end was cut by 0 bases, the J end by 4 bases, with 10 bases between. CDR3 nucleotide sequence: TGTGCCAGCAGTTACTCCCAGGGGCCGTACGAGCAGTACTTC. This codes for CASSYSQGPYEQYF.

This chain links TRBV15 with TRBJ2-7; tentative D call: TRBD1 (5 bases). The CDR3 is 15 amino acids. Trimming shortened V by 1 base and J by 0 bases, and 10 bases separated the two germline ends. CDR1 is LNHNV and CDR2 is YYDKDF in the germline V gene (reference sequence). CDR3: CATSRGTMSSYEQYF. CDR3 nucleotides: TGTGCCACCAGCAGAGGGACAATGAGCTCCTACGAGCAGTACTTC.

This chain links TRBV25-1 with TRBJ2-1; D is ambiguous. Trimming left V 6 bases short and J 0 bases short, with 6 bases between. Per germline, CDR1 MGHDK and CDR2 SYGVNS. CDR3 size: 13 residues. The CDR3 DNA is TGTGCCAGCAGACTGGCCTCCTACAATGAGCAGTTCTTC. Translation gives CASRLASYNEQFF. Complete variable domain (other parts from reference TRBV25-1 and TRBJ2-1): EADIYQTPRYLVIGTGKKITLECSQTMGHDKMYWYQQDPGMELHLIHYSYGVNSTEKGDLSSESTVSRIRTEHFPLTLESARPSHTSQYLCASRLASYNEQFFGPGTRLTVL.

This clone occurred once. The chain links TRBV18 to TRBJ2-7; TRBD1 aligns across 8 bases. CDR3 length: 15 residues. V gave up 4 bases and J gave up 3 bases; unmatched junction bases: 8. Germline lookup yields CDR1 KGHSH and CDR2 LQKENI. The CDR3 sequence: CASSLFTGTGYEQYF. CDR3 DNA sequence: TGTGCCAGCTCACTTTTTACCGGGACAGGCTACGAGCAGTACTTC.

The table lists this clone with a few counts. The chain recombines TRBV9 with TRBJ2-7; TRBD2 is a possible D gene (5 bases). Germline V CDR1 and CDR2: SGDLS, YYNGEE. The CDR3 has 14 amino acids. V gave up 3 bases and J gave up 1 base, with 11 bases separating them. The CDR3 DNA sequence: TGTGCCAGCAGCGCAACGGACTGGTCCTACGAGCAGTACTTC. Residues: CASSATDWSYEQYF.

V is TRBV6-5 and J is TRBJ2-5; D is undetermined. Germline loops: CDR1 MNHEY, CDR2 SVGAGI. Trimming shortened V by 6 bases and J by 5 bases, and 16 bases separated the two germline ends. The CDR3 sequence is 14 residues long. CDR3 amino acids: CASSPQYLGETQYF. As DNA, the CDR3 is TGTGCCAGCAGCCCACAATACCTGGGGGAGACCCAGTACTTC.